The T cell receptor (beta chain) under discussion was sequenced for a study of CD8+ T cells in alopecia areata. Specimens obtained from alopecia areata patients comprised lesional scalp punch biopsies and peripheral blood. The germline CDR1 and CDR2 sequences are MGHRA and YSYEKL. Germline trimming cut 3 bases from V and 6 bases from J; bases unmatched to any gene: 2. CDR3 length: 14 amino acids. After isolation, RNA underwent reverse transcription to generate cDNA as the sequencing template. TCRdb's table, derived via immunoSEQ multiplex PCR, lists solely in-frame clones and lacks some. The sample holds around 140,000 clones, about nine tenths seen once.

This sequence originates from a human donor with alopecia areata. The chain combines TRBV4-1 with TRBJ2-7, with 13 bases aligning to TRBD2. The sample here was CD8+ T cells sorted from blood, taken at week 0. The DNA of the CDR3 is TGCGCCAGCAGCCAGGGACTAGCGGGAACCGAGCAGTACTTC. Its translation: CASSQGLAGTEQYF.